This T cell receptor (beta chain) was profiled in a study of OX40 agonist ivuxolimab in advanced cancers. Sequencing was performed with immunoSEQ multiplex PCR; in TCRdb, only in-frame clones are kept and a portion is missing. The sample gives over 55,000 clones, less than 90% of which show up once; roughly 0.5% is in the top ten. About this clone: Its antigen is still unknown.

Broader study findings: Still undetermined is the antigen specificity of the expanded peripheral T cells. Patients who responded partially at 0.1-3.0 mg/kg showed clonal expansion ranking among the lowest.

From germline, CDR1 is SGDLS and CDR2 YYNGEE. This CDR3 is 14 amino acids long. V lost 0 bases and J 6 bases, leaving 9 bases between the germline ends. The sequences come from CD4+ or CD8+ T cells sorted from blood, collected in a trial of the OX40 agonist ivuxolimab. The sequence derives from an adult with an advanced solid tumor such as melanoma, head and neck, liver or kidney cancer. The chain combines TRBV9 with TRBJ1-4; no reliable D call. DNA for the CDR3: TGTGCCAGCAGCGTAGGGGTCCAGCATGAAAAACTGTTTTTT. It codes for CASSVGVQHEKLFF.